Sequencing of this TCR beta chain was carried out in a study of cytomegalovirus exposure and HLA in healthy donors. V was pared by 5 bases and J by 1 base, with 5 bases of the junction left unmatched. CDR3 size: 14 residues. Germline-derived CDR1 and CDR2 are SGHTA and FQGNSA. The PCR employed 60 Vbeta primers together with 13 Jbeta primers. The protocol was immunoSEQ multiplex PCR, while the TCRdb copy is restricted to in-frame clones and leaves out a portion. The data hold some 190,000 clones, with approximately 90% observed a single time. Note on this clone: The antigen is undetermined.

General study results and limits: TCR beta V- and J-gene trimming, according to a later analysis, was linked to a missense DCLRE1C variant. Later examination showed HLA-associated TCR beta chains had greater clonal expansion than equally common others. Several of the most significant clusters appeared linked to common viral pathogens, based on a later analysis.

J is TRBJ2-7 and V is TRBV7-2; TRBD1 agrees at 7 bases. What was sequenced was PBMCs. The receptor comes from a boy aged 2 to 10 in good health and CMV-seronegative. The CDR3 sequence is CASSAPGGSYEQYF. CDR3 sequence (DNA): TGTGCCAGCAGCGCCCCAGGGGGATCCTACGAGCAGTACTTC.